This T cell receptor (beta chain) was identified during a study of blood T cells in healthy people across ages. Using a J-beta primer mix together with a sample-barcoded 5' primer, a second PCR was run for roughly 6 to 12 cycles. MiXCR, run by TCRdb on the 5' RACE reads, gives a single entry per CDR3 protein. Here the sample spans about 930,000 distinct CDR3 sequences, about 28% being singletons. CDR1 and CDR2 from the germline V gene are KGHSH and LQKENI. The CDR3 consists of 15 residues. Comment on this clonotype: Sequence at one end of the junction differs from germline and may be a read error.

This same sample was also part of a study on T cells of mothers and their children.

Sequencing was done on a sample of blood. The TCR was taken from a woman in her thirties or forties in good health. This chain links TRBV18 with TRBJ1-5; TRBD1 agrees at 8 bases. This CDR3 is CTSSLDRASLSPQHF. In nucleotides, the CDR3 is TGTACCAGCTCATTGGACAGGGCCTCCCTTTCGCCCCAGCATTTT.